This TCR beta chain was observed in a study of T cell changes during pregnancy in multiple sclerosis. TCRdb's copy holds only in-frame clones and misses some; the assay was immunoSEQ multiplex PCR. Of around 80,000 clones listed, 92% are singletons. The germline V gene has CDR1 PRHDT and CDR2 FYEKMQ (reference sequence). After removal of 5 bases from V and 5 bases from J, the junction contained 5 bases not matched to a gene. There are 14 residues in the CDR3. The TCR was taken from a female donor with multiple sclerosis, enrolled in a pregnancy study. The V gene is TRBV13, the J gene TRBJ2-5, with 10 bases lining up with TRBD1. Sequenced here: peripheral blood, sampled before pregnancy. In nucleotides, the CDR3 is TGTGCCAGCAGCGTGGGACAGGGGTTGGAGACCCAGTACTTC. Its translation is CASSVGQGLETQYF.